This T cell receptor beta chain emerged from a study of cytomegalovirus exposure and HLA in healthy donors. Study summary: Caucasian-associated ancestry cluster membership applied to 75% to 85% of several hundred genotyped donors. Notes on the study in general: Specific recognition of CMV antigens was confirmed in vitro for a few chains (all CMV-associated).

Participants comprised healthy donors of bone marrow. With 60 Vbeta and 13 Jbeta primers, the PCR was carried out. How the authors handled the data: In a later analysis, around 87 million unique TCR beta chains included roughly 11 million shared by two or more donors. The data were produced by immunoSEQ multiplex PCR, yet TCRdb's version contains in-frame clones alone and is incomplete. V and J calls plus clone size are reproduced from that table; the DNA served to infer D and trimming. The sample shows over 150,000 clones, around 80% of them seen only once. Comment on this clone: Its antigen is not identified.

Trimming cost V 5 bases and J 10 bases, with 20 bases left between them. CDR1 and CDR2 from the germline V gene are SNHLY and FYNNEI. This CDR3 spans 14 amino acids. V gene TRBV2 combines with J gene TRBJ1-1; a weak D match, TRBD1 (6 bases). The sequenced sample consisted of PBMCs. The clonotype was recovered from a boy aged 2 to 10 in good health and CMV-seronegative. CDR3 in amino acids: CASSPNRVQEGAFF. The CDR3 nucleotides are TGTGCCAGCAGTCCCAACAGGGTGCAGGAAGGAGCTTTCTTT.